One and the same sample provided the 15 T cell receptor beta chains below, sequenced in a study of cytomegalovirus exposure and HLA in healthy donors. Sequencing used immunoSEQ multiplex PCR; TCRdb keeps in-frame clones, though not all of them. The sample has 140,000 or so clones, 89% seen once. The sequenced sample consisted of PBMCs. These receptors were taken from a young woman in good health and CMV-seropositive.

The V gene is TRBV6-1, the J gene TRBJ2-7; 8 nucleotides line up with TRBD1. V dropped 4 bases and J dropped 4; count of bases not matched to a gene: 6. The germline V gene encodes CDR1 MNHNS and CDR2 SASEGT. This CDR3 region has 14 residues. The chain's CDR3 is CASSGDRGNYEQYF. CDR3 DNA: TGTGCCAGCAGTGGAGACAGGGGTAATTACGAGCAGTACTTC.

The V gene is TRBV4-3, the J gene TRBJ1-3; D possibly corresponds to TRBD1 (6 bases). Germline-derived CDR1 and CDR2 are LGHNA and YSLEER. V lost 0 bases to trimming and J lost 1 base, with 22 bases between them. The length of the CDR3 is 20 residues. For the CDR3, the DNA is TGCGCCAGCAGCCAAGATATGGCTCCCTCGACAGGCCAATCTGGAAACACCATATATTTT. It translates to CASSQDMAPSTGQSGNTIYF.

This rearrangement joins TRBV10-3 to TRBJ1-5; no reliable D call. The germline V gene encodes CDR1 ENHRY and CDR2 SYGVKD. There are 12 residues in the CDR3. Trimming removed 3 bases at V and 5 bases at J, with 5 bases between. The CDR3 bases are TGTGCCATCAGTGAACGAGATCAGCCCCAGCATTTT. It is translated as CAISERDQPQHF.

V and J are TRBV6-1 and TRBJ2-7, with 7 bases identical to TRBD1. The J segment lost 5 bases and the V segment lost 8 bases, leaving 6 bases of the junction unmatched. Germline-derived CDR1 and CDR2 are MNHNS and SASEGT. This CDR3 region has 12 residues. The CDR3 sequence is CASDRAFDEQYF. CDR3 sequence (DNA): TGTGCCAGCGACAGGGCGTTCGACGAGCAGTACTTC.

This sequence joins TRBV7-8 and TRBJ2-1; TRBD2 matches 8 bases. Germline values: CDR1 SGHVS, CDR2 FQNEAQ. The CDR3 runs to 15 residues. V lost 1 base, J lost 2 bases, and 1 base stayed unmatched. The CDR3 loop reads CASSLGAGAYNEQFF. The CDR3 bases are TGTGCCAGCAGCTTAGGAGCGGGGGCCTACAATGAGCAGTTCTTC.

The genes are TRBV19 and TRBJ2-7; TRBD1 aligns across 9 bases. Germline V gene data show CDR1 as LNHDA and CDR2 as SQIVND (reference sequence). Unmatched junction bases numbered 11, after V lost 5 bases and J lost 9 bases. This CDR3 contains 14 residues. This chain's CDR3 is CASSLGQGTSRQYF. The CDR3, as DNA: TGTGCCAGTAGTCTAGGACAGGGGACCTCTCGGCAGTACTTC. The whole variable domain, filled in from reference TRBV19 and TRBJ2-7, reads DGGITQSPKYLFRKEGQNVTLSCEQNLNHDAMYWYRQDPGQGLRLIYYSQIVNDFQKGDIAEGYSVSREKKESFPLTVTSAQKNPTAFYLCASSLGQGTSRQYFGPGTRLTVT.

The CDR3 loop reads CASSTQDRGNQPQHF. For the CDR3, the DNA is TGTGCCAGCAGCACGCAGGACAGGGGCAATCAGCCCCAGCATTTT. This sequence joins TRBV6-1 and TRBJ1-5; 8 bases map to TRBD1. With V trimmed by 6 bases and J by 2 bases, 6 bases remained unmatched. The CDR3 spans 15 residues. Germline CDR1 reads MNHNS; CDR2 reads SASEGT.

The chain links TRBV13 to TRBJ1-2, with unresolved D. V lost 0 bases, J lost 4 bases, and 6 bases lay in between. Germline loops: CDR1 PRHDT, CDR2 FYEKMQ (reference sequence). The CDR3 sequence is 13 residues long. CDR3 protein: CASSLGRSYGYTF. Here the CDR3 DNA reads TGTGCCAGCAGCTTAGGCCGGAGCTATGGCTACACCTTC.

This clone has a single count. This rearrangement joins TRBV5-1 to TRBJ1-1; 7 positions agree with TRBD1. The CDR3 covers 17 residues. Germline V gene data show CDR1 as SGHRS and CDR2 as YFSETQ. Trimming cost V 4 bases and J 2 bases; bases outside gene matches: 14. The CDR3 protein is CASSPINQGTVNTEAFF. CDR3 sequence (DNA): TGCGCCAGCAGCCCAATAAACCAAGGGACAGTAAACACTGAAGCTTTCTTT.

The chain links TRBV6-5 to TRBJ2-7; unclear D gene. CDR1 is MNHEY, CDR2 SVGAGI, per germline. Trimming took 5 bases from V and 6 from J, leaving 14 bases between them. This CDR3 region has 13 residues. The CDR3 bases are TGTGCCAGCAGTACGCTCCATCTAGGCGAGCAGTACTTC. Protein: CASSTLHLGEQYF.

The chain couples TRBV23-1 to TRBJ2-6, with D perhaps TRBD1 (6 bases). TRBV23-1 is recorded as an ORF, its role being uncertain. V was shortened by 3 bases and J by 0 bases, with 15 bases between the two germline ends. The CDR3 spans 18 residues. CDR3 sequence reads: CASSHRTGPPSGANVLTF. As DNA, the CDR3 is TGCGCCAGCAGTCACAGAACAGGGCCTCCCTCTGGGGCCAACGTCCTGACTTTC.

The CDR3 protein is CAISGILKPYEQYF. The CDR3 DNA follows: TGTGCCATCAGCGGGATTCTAAAGCCGTACGAGCAGTACTTC. This chain uses TRBV10-3 with TRBJ2-7, with a weak D call TRBD2 (5 bases). Trimming took 6 bases from V and 4 from J, leaving 16 bases between them. Germline V CDR1 and CDR2: ENHRY, SYGVKD. The CDR3 spans 14 residues.

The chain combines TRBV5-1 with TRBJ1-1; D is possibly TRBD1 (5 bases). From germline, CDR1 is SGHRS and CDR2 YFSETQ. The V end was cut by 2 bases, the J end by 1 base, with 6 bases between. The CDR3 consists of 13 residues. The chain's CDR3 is CASSLDRNTEAFF. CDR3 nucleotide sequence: TGCGCCAGCAGCTTAGACAGGAACACTGAAGCTTTCTTT. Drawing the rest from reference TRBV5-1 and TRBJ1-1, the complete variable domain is KAGVTQTPRYLIKTRGQQVTLSCSPISGHRSVSWYQQTPGQGLQFLFEYFSETQRNKGNFPGRFSGRQFSNSRSEMNVSTLELGDSALYLCASSLDRNTEAFFGQGTRLTVV.

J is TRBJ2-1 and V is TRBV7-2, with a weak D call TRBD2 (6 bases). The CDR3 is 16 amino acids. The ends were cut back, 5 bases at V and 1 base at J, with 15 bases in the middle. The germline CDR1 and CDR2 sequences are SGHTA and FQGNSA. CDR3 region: CASSRDSKGSYNEQFF. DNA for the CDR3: TGTGCCAGCAGCCGGGACTCCAAAGGGTCCTACAATGAGCAGTTCTTC.

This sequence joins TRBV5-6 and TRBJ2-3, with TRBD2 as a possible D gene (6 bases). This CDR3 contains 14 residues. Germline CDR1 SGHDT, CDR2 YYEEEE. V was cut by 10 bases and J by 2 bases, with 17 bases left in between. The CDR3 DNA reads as TGTGCCTCCGGCAGGGCGGGAATCACAGATACGCAGTATTTT. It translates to CASGRAGITDTQYF.